This T cell receptor beta chain was recovered during a study of blood T cells in healthy people across ages. Regarding the study as a whole: Total diversity from one million sequenced T cells was likely underestimated. When set beside aged donors, long-lived donors presented more naive CD4+ cells and higher diversity.

With respect to this clonotype: The antigen is not known.

PCR was performed a second time for roughly 7 to 11 cycles using a sample-barcoded 5' primer and a J-beta primer mix. TCRdb reprocessed the 5' RACE reads with MiXCR, giving one entry per CDR3 protein. The repertoire holds over 1.5 million distinct CDR3 sequences, with around half as singletons. Looked up from germline, CDR1 is MNHNS and CDR2 is SASEGT. The CDR3 is 14 amino acids. V lost 6 bases and J lost 3, with 14 bases in between. This chain links TRBV6-1 with TRBJ1-2, with D maybe TRBD1 (6 bases). Input material: blood. The origin of this receptor is a middle-aged woman in good health. The CDR3, as DNA: TGTGCCAGCAGCCCCAGGGGTCCCTACTATGGCTACACCTTC. It encodes CASSPRGPYYGYTF.